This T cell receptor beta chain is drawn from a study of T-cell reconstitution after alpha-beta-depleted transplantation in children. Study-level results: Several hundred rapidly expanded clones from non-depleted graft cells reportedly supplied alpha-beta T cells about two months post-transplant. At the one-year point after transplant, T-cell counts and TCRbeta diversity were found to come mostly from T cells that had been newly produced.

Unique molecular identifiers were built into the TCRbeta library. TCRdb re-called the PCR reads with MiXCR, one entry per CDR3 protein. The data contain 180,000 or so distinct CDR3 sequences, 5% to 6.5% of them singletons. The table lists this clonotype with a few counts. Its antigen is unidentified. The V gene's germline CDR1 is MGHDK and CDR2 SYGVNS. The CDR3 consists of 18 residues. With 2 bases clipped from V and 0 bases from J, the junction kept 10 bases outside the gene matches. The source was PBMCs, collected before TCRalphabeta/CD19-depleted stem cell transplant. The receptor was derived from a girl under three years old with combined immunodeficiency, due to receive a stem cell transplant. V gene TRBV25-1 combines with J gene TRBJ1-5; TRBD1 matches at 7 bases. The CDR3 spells CASSELTGQVHSNQPQHF. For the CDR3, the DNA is TGTGCCAGCAGTGAACTCACCGGACAGGTCCATAGCAATCAGCCCCAGCATTTT.